These T cell receptor beta chains were read from a single sample in a study of Ad26.COV2.S vaccination and SARS-CoV-2 variants. Sequencing was performed with immunoSEQ multiplex PCR; in TCRdb, only in-frame clones are kept and a portion is missing. The sample lists 300,000 to 450,000 clones, about 90% occurring once. The starting material was peripheral blood, obtained after recovery from COVID-19. Source of these receptors: a human donor who had recovered from COVID-19. CDR3s include the opening cysteine and the closing phenylalanine or tryptophan. A D gene is named only where the DNA matches it firmly. Size is omitted from some rows. Given values are once, few, many or a class for expanded clones.

CDR3 protein: CASSLGTVGNEQFF
CDR3 DNA: TGCGCCAGCAGCTTAGGGACAGTCGGAAATGAGCAGTTCTTC
CDR3 length: 14
clone size: once
D gene: TRBD1
V gene: TRBV10-2
J gene: TRBJ2-1

CDR3 protein: CASSQIRGEETQYF
CDR3 DNA: TGTGCCAGCAGCCAAATTAGAGGGGAAGAGACCCAGTACTTC
CDR3 length: 14
clone size: -
D gene: -
V gene: TRBV7-8
J gene: TRBJ2-5

CDR3 protein: CASSELLSSGNTIYF
CDR3 DNA: TGTGCCAGCAGTGAATTGTTGAGCTCTGGAAACACCATATATTTT
CDR3 length: 15
clone size: -
D gene: -
V gene: TRBV6-1
J gene: TRBJ1-3

CDR3 protein: CASSEGQGANYGYTF
CDR3 DNA: TGTGCCAGCAGCGAAGGACAGGGGGCGAACTATGGCTACACCTTC
CDR3 length: 15
clone size: -
D gene: TRBD1
V gene: TRBV7-2
J gene: TRBJ1-2

CDR3 protein: CASSQDYSVFYGYTF
CDR3 DNA: TGTGCCAGCAGCCAAGATTACAGCGTTTTCTATGGCTACACCTTC
CDR3 length: 15
clone size: -
D gene: -
V gene: TRBV14
J gene: TRBJ1-2

CDR3 protein: CSVASGGNQPQHF
CDR3 DNA: TGCAGCGTTGCATCGGGGGGCAATCAGCCCCAGCATTTT
CDR3 length: 13
clone size: -
D gene: -
V gene: TRBV29-1
J gene: TRBJ1-5

CDR3 protein: CSASGGLAGELFF
CDR3 DNA: TGCAGTGCTAGTGGGGGCCTGGCCGGGGAGCTGTTTTTT
CDR3 length: 13
clone size: -
D gene: -
V gene: TRBV20-1
J gene: TRBJ2-2

CDR3 protein: CASSAGYTGELFF
CDR3 DNA: TGCGCCAGCAGTGCAGGGTACACCGGGGAGCTGTTTTTT
CDR3 length: 13
clone size: -
D gene: -
V gene: TRBV10-1
J gene: TRBJ2-2

CDR3 protein: CASSQEAGANTGELFF
CDR3 DNA: TGTGCCAGCAGCCAAGAAGCCGGTGCCAACACCGGGGAGCTGTTTTTT
CDR3 length: 16
clone size: -
D gene: -
V gene: TRBV14
J gene: TRBJ2-2

CDR3 protein: CASSFQRNNEQFF
CDR3 DNA: TGCGCCAGCAGCTTCCAGCGCAACAATGAGCAGTTCTTC
CDR3 length: 13
clone size: -
D gene: -
V gene: TRBV5-1
J gene: TRBJ2-1

CDR3 protein: CATAGQGAHEQYF
CDR3 DNA: TGTGCCACTGCGGGACAGGGGGCCCACGAGCAGTACTTC
CDR3 length: 13
clone size: -
D gene: TRBD1
V gene: TRBV27
J gene: TRBJ2-7

CDR3 protein: CASSGQQGSTDTQYF
CDR3 DNA: TGTGCCAGCAGCGGACAACAGGGGAGCACAGATACGCAGTATTTT
CDR3 length: 15
clone size: -
D gene: TRBD1
V gene: TRBV7-2
J gene: TRBJ2-3

CDR3 protein: CASSPQLSGANVLTF
CDR3 DNA: TGTGCCAGCAGCCCACAGCTCTCTGGGGCCAACGTCCTGACTTTC
CDR3 length: 15
clone size: once
D gene: -
V gene: TRBV28
J gene: TRBJ2-6